This TCR beta chain stems from a study of spatial heterogeneity in lung cancer. As for the study in general: Where they were available, follow-up PBMC samples were sequenced, at a median of around 24 months after resection.

Details on this clonotype: A read error may be the cause here, since a much bigger clone is one base away.

The germline CDR1 and CDR2 sequences are SGHTA and FQGNSA. The CDR3 has 13 residues. Using its own MiXCR run on the 5' RACE reads, TCRdb lists one record per CDR3 protein. The sample has about 52,000 distinct CDR3 sequences; roughly 7.4% are singletons. The time point denotes: blood at routine non-recurrence follow-up after resection. Whole RNA, which was extracted from tumor, nontumor lung tissue or frozen PBMC, was sequenced without any cell sorting. The V gene is TRBV7-2, the J gene TRBJ2-3, with D unclear. The specimen was PBMCs, collected at follow-up. The sequence was obtained from a female donor with early-stage non-small cell lung cancer. The DNA of the CDR3 is TGTGCCGGCAGCTTAGGTTTCACAGATACGCAGTATTTT. This sequence encodes CAGSLGFTDTQYF.